One sample yielded the 15 T cell receptor beta chains listed below, sequenced in a study of PD-1 blockade in classical Hodgkin lymphoma. Measured with immunoSEQ multiplex PCR; TCRdb has only the in-frame clones, and not every one. In the table there are 10,000 to 15,000 clones, 65% to 85% of which are singletons. Each patient experienced a relapse that followed autologous stem cell transplantation, and brentuximab vedotin exposure varied. Isolation of CD4+ T cells from thawed PBMCs was performed by magnetic negative selection. The specimen was CD4+ T cells from blood, collected at baseline. These receptors were taken from a human donor with classical Hodgkin lymphoma.

The V call is TRBV18, the J call TRBJ2-3; 10 bases are a match to TRBD2. The V and J ends lost 1 base and 2 bases, in that order; junction bases with no gene match: 6. This CDR3 comprises 17 residues. Germline lookup yields CDR1 KGHSH and CDR2 LQKENI. CDR3 sequence: CASSPLASGGSTDTQYF. The CDR3 coding sequence is TGTGCCAGCTCACCACTGGCTAGCGGGGGCTCCACAGATACGCAGTATTTT.

The rearrangement links TRBV9 to TRBJ1-2, with TRBD1 matching over 9 bases. The germline gives CDR1 SGDLS, CDR2 YYNGEE. CDR3 length: 14 residues. V trimming: 0 bases; J trimming: 7 bases; junction bases outside the gene matches: 4. The CDR3 sequence: CASSVGRTGVGYTF. The CDR3 DNA sequence: TGTGCCAGCAGCGTAGGGAGGACAGGGGTTGGCTACACCTTC.

This clone was detected a few times. V usage is TRBV28 and J usage is TRBJ1-2; D uncertain. Germline V gene data show CDR1 as MDHEN and CDR2 as SYDVKM. V was pared by 7 bases and J by 3 bases, with 18 bases between. This CDR3 comprises 15 residues. The CDR3 here is CASIRDEGQDYGYTF. DNA for the CDR3: TGTGCCAGCATACGGGATGAGGGCCAAGACTATGGCTACACCTTC.

The chain has TRBV7-2 and TRBJ2-2; D may be TRBD1 (6 bases). Germline lookup yields CDR1 SGHTA and CDR2 FQGNSA. This CDR3 spans 15 amino acids. The V end was cut by 5 bases, the J end by 7 bases, with 17 bases between. CDR3 residues: CASSPQTGYDGELFF. The CDR3 bases are TGTGCCAGCAGCCCCCAGACAGGTTATGACGGGGAGCTGTTTTTT.

This chain connects TRBV30 to TRBJ1-2, with unresolved D. Trimming removed 6 bases at V and 3 bases at J, with 23 bases between. This CDR3 has 16 residues. CDR1 GTSNPN and CDR2 SVGIG come from the germline V gene (reference sequence). This CDR3 reads CACDTWIRSVDYGYTF. The CDR3 DNA sequence: TGTGCCTGTGACACATGGATTCGGAGCGTCGACTATGGCTACACCTTC.

V usage is TRBV7-9 and J usage is TRBJ2-4; D possibly uses TRBD1 or TRBD2 (7 bases each). The germline V gene has CDR1 SEHNR and CDR2 FQNEAQ (reference sequence). V lost 0 bases and J 1 base, leaving 16 bases between the germline ends. CDR3 length: 18 residues. Here the CDR3 DNA reads TGTGCCAGCAGCTTAGCCCAACAGGGGCGGGAGGCCAAAAACATTCAGTACTTC. Translated, it gives CASSLAQQGREAKNIQYF. Filled out from reference TRBV7-9 and TRBJ2-4, the complete variable domain reads DTGVSQNPRHKITKRGQNVTFRCDPISEHNRLYWYRQTLGQGPEFLTYFQNEAQLEKSRLLSDRFSAERPKGSFSTLEIQRTEQGDSAMYLCASSLAQQGREAKNIQYFGAGTRLSVL.

V is TRBV6-4 and J is TRBJ2-2, with 8 positions matching TRBD2. Trimming took 4 bases from V and 5 from J; bases not matched to a gene: 6. Looked up from germline, CDR1 is MRHNA and CDR2 is SNTAGT. The CDR3 loop spans 15 amino acids. The DNA of the CDR3 is TGTGCCAGCAGTGTATCAGCGGGGGTTACCGGGGAGCTGTTTTTT. Translating it yields CASSVSAGVTGELFF.

The gene calls are TRBV6-5 and TRBJ2-3; no reliable D call. V gave up 5 bases and J gave up 6 bases, with 9 bases separating them. CDR3 length: 12 residues. Germline V lookup: CDR1 MNHEY, CDR2 SVGAGI. CDR3 sequence (DNA): TGTGCCAGCAGTCCTGGCCTGGATACGCAGTATTTT. Translating gives CASSPGLDTQYF.

This clone was recorded only once. The DNA is omitted, as the CDR3 cannot be located on it reliably, and the CDR3 follows TCRdb's listing. The genes are TRBV12-5 and TRBJ2-7; TRBD2 is the table's D call, not checked against the DNA. Germline V gene data show CDR1 as LGHNT and CDR2 as FRNRAP. Including both end residues, the CDR3 is 15 amino acids long. This CDR3 is CASGFGSGGSYEQYF.

The chain links TRBV18 to TRBJ2-1, with D tentatively TRBD1 or TRBD2 (5 bases each). CDR3 length: 13 amino acids. With 1 base removed from V and 6 bases from J, the gap between germline ends came to 7 bases. Germline assignment: CDR1 KGHSH and CDR2 LQKENI. The CDR3 DNA is TGTGCCAGCTCACCACAGGGGACCAATGAGCAGTTCTTC. Translating gives CASSPQGTNEQFF.

The V and J genes are TRBV2 and TRBJ2-2, with 9 nucleotides matching TRBD1. V shed 4 bases and J 6 bases; nucleotides not matched to a gene: 15. The CDR3 is 18 residues long. Germline-derived CDR1 and CDR2 are SNHLY and FYNNEI. This CDR3 reads CASSAARPGQGFSGELFF. For the CDR3, the DNA is TGTGCCAGCAGTGCAGCGCGACCGGGACAGGGTTTTTCCGGGGAGCTGTTTTTT.

The gene calls are TRBV5-1 and TRBJ2-2; D remains unclear. This CDR3 is 12 amino acids long. Per the germline V gene, CDR1 is SGHRS and CDR2 is YFSETQ. Trimming stripped 5 bases from V and 8 bases from J, with 10 bases between. The CDR3 DNA sequence: TGCGCCAGCAGTACTCTCGGAGGGGAGCTGTTTTTT. This translates into CASSTLGGELFF. The whole variable domain, filled in from reference TRBV5-1 and TRBJ2-2, reads KAGVTQTPRYLIKTRGQQVTLSCSPISGHRSVSWYQQTPGQGLQFLFEYFSETQRNKGNFPGRFSGRQFSNSRSEMNVSTLELGDSALYLCASSTLGGELFFGEGSRLTVL.

The J gene is TRBJ1-4, the V gene TRBV19; D gene unclear. Between the trimmed V and J ends, which lost 8 bases and 8 bases, there was a span of 21 bases. This CDR3 is 15 amino acids long. CDR1 and CDR2 from the germline V gene are LNHDA and SQIVND (reference sequence). CDR3 bases: TGTGCCAGTCTGTCCAACGGAGCCTCCCGGGAAAAACTGTTTTTT. Protein: CASLSNGASREKLFF.

This rearrangement joins TRBV4-3 to TRBJ1-2; no clear D gene. CDR1 is LGHNA and CDR2 is YSLEER in the germline V gene. The CDR3 has 14 residues. Trimming shortened V by 1 base and J by 2 bases, and 8 bases separated the two germline ends. The CDR3 nucleotides read TGCGCCAGCAGCCAAGGCGCCTTCAACTATGGCTACACCTTC. Its protein is CASSQGAFNYGYTF.

The rearrangement links TRBV29-1 to TRBJ2-1; a weak D match, TRBD1 (6 bases). Looked up from germline, CDR1 is SQVTM and CDR2 is ANQGSEA. Trimming cost V 5 bases and J 2 bases, with 13 bases left between them. This CDR3 spans 14 amino acids. The CDR3 region has the DNA TGCAGCGTTAGAATCAGGGGAACCTACAATGAGCAGTTCTTC. Its translation is CSVRIRGTYNEQFF.